Presented here are 25 T cell receptor beta chains from one specimen sequenced in a study of cytomegalovirus exposure and HLA in healthy donors. Primers for the PCR totalled 60 Vbeta and 13 Jbeta. Method: immunoSEQ multiplex PCR; TCRdb's copy keeps in-frame clones and lacks some. In the table there are under 130,000 clones, around 15% of which are singletons. Sequences were obtained from PBMCs. These TCRs come from a female donor in good health and CMV-seronegative.

The V call is TRBV4-3, the J call TRBJ1-5, with D unresolved. V was pared by 0 bases and J by 5 bases, with 5 bases between. In germline, CDR1 is LGHNA, CDR2 YSLEER. The CDR3 is made up of 13 amino acids. The CDR3 loop reads CASSQDVYQPQHF. CDR3 coding DNA: TGCGCCAGCAGCCAAGACGTATATCAGCCCCAGCATTTT.

This clone was observed a handful of times. The chain recombines TRBV25-1 with TRBJ2-7; TRBD2 matches at 12 bases. V lost 6 bases and J lost 3; bases outside the gene matches: 9. The CDR3 runs 16 residues. Germline V CDR1 and CDR2: MGHDK, SYGVNS. CDR3 amino acids: CASSTPGLAGSYEQYF. The CDR3 DNA reads as TGTGCCAGCAGCACACCCGGACTAGCGGGAAGCTACGAGCAGTACTTC.

The rearrangement links TRBV5-4 to TRBJ1-1; D not certain. Germline-derived CDR1 and CDR2 are SGHNT and YYREEE (reference sequence). V lost 1 base, J lost 5 bases, and 9 bases lay in between. The length of the CDR3 is 13 residues. CDR3 bases: TGTGCCAGCAGCTTGCCAGGTGGTACTGAAGCTTTCTTT. Protein product: CASSLPGGTEAFF.

The chain combines TRBV13 with TRBJ2-7; TRBD2 matches at 12 bases. After removal of 0 bases from V and 3 bases from J, the junction contained 9 bases not matched to a gene. CDR3 size: 18 residues. The germline V gene encodes CDR1 PRHDT and CDR2 FYEKMQ (reference sequence). CDR3 protein: CASSLGPTSGGPYYEQYF. As DNA, the CDR3 is TGTGCCAGCAGCTTAGGGCCGACTAGCGGGGGACCTTACTACGAGCAGTACTTC.

The CDR3 is CASSPRIYQGAGNTIYF. The CDR3 DNA follows: TGTGCCAGCAGCCCACGAATCTATCAGGGTGCCGGAAACACCATATATTTT. The genes are TRBV9 and TRBJ1-3; a possible D gene is TRBD1 (5 bases). Deletions cut 4 bases from V and 4 bases from J, with 21 bases between. This CDR3 has 17 amino acids. Per germline, CDR1 SGDLS and CDR2 YYNGEE.

Only a few counts were recorded for this clone. In nucleotides, the CDR3 is TGTGCTAGTGGTTTGGGGACAGGGGGTTACTATGGCTACACCTTC. Protein sequence: CASGLGTGGYYGYTF. The V gene is TRBV12-5, the J gene TRBJ1-2, with TRBD1 matching over 10 bases. The germline V gene has CDR1 LGHNT and CDR2 FRNRAP. V shed 1 base and J 3 bases; nucleotides not matched to a gene: 2. The CDR3 runs 15 residues.

The chain is built from TRBV19 and TRBJ2-7, with D maybe TRBD2 (5 bases). V was cut by 4 bases and J by 6 bases, with 13 bases left in between. Germline V lookup: CDR1 LNHDA, CDR2 SQIVND (reference sequence). The CDR3 length is 13 residues. The CDR3 protein is CASSTAREGEQYF. The CDR3 bases are TGTGCCAGTAGTACGGCTCGGGAAGGCGAGCAGTACTTC.

The chain is built from TRBV15 and TRBJ2-7, with D possibly TRBD2 on 6 matching bases. The CDR3 extends over 15 amino acids. CDR1 and CDR2 from the germline V gene are LNHNV and YYDKDF (reference sequence). V gave up 3 bases and J gave up 3 bases, with 15 bases separating them. The CDR3 protein is CATSREGSFDYEQYF. The CDR3 DNA reads as TGTGCCACCAGCAGGGAGGGATCCTTCGACTACGAGCAGTACTTC.

The chain links TRBV5-8 to TRBJ1-5; D is ambiguous. The CDR3 length is 15 residues. Germline values: CDR1 SGHTS, CDR2 YDEGEE. The V gene lost 2 bases and the J gene lost 3 bases, with 12 bases spanning the gap. CDR3 nucleotides: TGTGCCAGCAGCTTTCGGGGAGGGAACAATCAGCCCCAGCATTTT. This encodes CASSFRGGNNQPQHF.

This clone was picked up a small number of times. The chain links TRBV4-3 to TRBJ1-4; no reliable D call. V was clipped by 4 bases and J by 5 bases, with 11 bases between them. Germline-derived CDR1 and CDR2 are LGHNA and YSLEER. The CDR3 has 14 amino acids. CDR3 DNA sequence: TGCGCCAGCAGCCCCGACACGTCAAATGAAAAACTGTTTTTT. Translating it yields CASSPDTSNEKLFF.

The V and J genes are TRBV5-6 and TRBJ1-4, with no clear D. The length of the CDR3 is 17 residues. Between the trimmed V and J ends, which lost 0 bases and 4 bases, there was a span of 16 bases. The germline V gene encodes CDR1 SGHDT and CDR2 YYEEEE. The CDR3 loop is CASSLAHRLLDNEKLFF. Here the CDR3 DNA reads TGTGCCAGCAGCTTGGCTCACCGTCTATTAGATAATGAAAAACTGTTTTTT. Using reference TRBV5-6 and TRBJ1-4 for the parts outside the CDR3, the full variable domain is DAGVTQSPTHLIKTRGQQVTLRCSPKSGHDTVSWYQQALGQGPQFIFQYYEEEERQRGNFPDRFSGHQFPNYSSELNVNALLLGDSALYLCASSLAHRLLDNEKLFFGSGTQLSVL.

In its sample, this clone is medium-sized. The gene calls are TRBV19 and TRBJ1-4; D might be TRBD1 (6 bases). This CDR3 is 14 amino acids long. CDR1 and CDR2 from the germline V gene are LNHDA and SQIVND (reference sequence). V lost 5 bases and J lost 5, with 12 bases in between. In nucleotides, the CDR3 is TGTGCCAGTAGTCCATTACAGGGCAATGAAAAACTGTTTTTT. This sequence encodes CASSPLQGNEKLFF.

The chain carries TRBV4-3 and TRBJ2-1; D may be TRBD2 (5 bases). In germline, CDR1 is LGHNA, CDR2 YSLEER. Trimming pared 0 bases from V and 2 bases from J, leaving 14 bases between. CDR3 length: 17 amino acids. The chain's CDR3 is CASSQDYGKSTYNEQFF. CDR3 nucleotide sequence: TGCGCCAGCAGCCAAGACTACGGGAAGTCGACCTACAATGAGCAGTTCTTC.

This clone was seen a single time. The genes are TRBV11-3 and TRBJ2-5; D is unresolved. The germline gives CDR1 SGHNT, CDR2 YENEEA. V lost 1 base, J lost 14 bases, and 5 bases lay in between. The CDR3 is 9 amino acids. CDR3 protein: CASSLVAYF. The CDR3 DNA follows: TGTGCCAGCAGCTTAGTGGCCTACTTC.

This clone was seen more than once but under ten times. The DNA of the CDR3 is TGCAGCGTCCGACCGGACAGGGACGAGCAGTACTTC. The encoded protein is CSVRPDRDEQYF. This rearrangement joins TRBV29-1 to TRBJ2-7; 8 bases are shared with TRBD1. Germline-derived CDR1 and CDR2 are SQVTM and ANQGSEA. The J segment lost 5 bases and the V segment lost 6 bases, leaving 6 bases of the junction unmatched. This CDR3 spans 12 amino acids.

V is TRBV11-2 and J is TRBJ2-2, with D uncertain. The V end was cut by 3 bases, the J end by 5 bases, with 13 bases between. This CDR3 region has 15 residues. The germline V gene has CDR1 SGHAT and CDR2 FQNNGV. CDR3 nucleotides: TGTGCCAGCAGCTTCAACCACGGCAGGACCGGGGAGCTGTTTTTT. It encodes CASSFNHGRTGELFF.

The J gene is TRBJ2-7, the V gene TRBV28; D may be TRBD2 (7 bases). This CDR3 is built from 15 residues. Germline V CDR1 and CDR2: MDHEN, SYDVKM. The V end lost 2 bases, the J end lost 3 bases, and 14 bases lay between the germline ends. CDR3 region: CASSLGGGSVYEQYF. The CDR3 DNA follows: TGTGCCAGCAGTTTAGGGGGCGGGAGTGTCTACGAGCAGTACTTC.

This chain uses TRBV27 with TRBJ2-7, with 7 bases aligning to TRBD1. Germline V CDR1 and CDR2: MNHEY, SMNVEV (reference sequence). V was pared by 5 bases and J by 4 bases, with 2 bases of the junction left unmatched. There are 12 residues in the CDR3. CDR3 loop: CASSQTGYEQYF. The CDR3 DNA follows: TGTGCCAGCAGTCAGACAGGGTACGAGCAGTACTTC.

The rearrangement links TRBV7-9 to TRBJ2-5; the D gene is possibly TRBD1 (6 bases). Trimming removed 4 bases at V and 2 bases at J, with 17 bases between. Germline values: CDR1 SEHNR, CDR2 FQNEAQ (reference sequence). The CDR3 runs 16 residues. CDR3 bases: TGTGCCAGCAGCTCTGTGACAGGTCCCCCGCAAGAGACCCAGTACTTC. Encoded protein: CASSSVTGPPQETQYF.

This clone was found a few times. One junction end disagrees with the germline gene, perhaps due to a read error. The CDR3 bases are TGTGCTAGCAGCGTCGGCGGGTTCGATGAGCAGTTCTTC. It translates to CASSVGGFDEQFF. The gene calls are TRBV7-7 and TRBJ2-1, with a possible D match to TRBD2 (5 bases). Germline V gives CDR1 SSHAT, CDR2 FNYEAQ (reference sequence). CDR3 length: 13 residues.

This sequence joins TRBV4-3 and TRBJ1-2, with D hard to call. Looked up from germline, CDR1 is LGHNA and CDR2 is YSLEER. The ends were cut back, 4 bases at V and 3 bases at J, with 12 bases in the middle. The CDR3 runs to 14 residues. The CDR3 DNA reads as TGCGCCAGCAGCCGAGAAAAGGGAGACTATGGCTACACCTTC. It yields the protein CASSREKGDYGYTF.

The chain uses TRBV5-1 and TRBJ2-7; 9 positions agree with TRBD1. The CDR3 runs to 14 residues. J lost 2 bases, V lost 4 bases, and 4 bases had no gene match. Per the germline V gene, CDR1 is SGHRS and CDR2 is YFSETQ. The CDR3 spells CASSAGQGAYEQYF. CDR3 bases: TGCGCCAGCAGCGCGGGACAGGGAGCCTACGAGCAGTACTTC.

In its sample, this clone was seen a few times. The chain employs TRBV19 and TRBJ2-5; tentatively, D is TRBD1 (5 bases). CDR1 and CDR2 from the germline V gene are LNHDA and SQIVND (reference sequence). V lost 3 bases, J lost 4 bases, and 6 bases lay in between. CDR3 length: 12 amino acids. Here the CDR3 reads CASSIGAETQYF. CDR3 coding DNA: TGTGCCAGTAGTATTGGGGCAGAGACCCAGTACTTC.

The chain employs TRBV6-5 and TRBJ1-6, with TRBD1 matching 8 bases. Per the germline V gene, CDR1 is MNHEY and CDR2 is SVGAGI. CDR3 size: 13 residues. V shed 5 bases, J shed 7 bases, and the junction held 1 base outside the gene matches. The CDR3, as DNA: TGTGCCAGCAGTCGACAGGGGAATTCACCCCTCCACTTT. Translated: CASSRQGNSPLHF.

Details on this clone: At one of its ends the junction is not consistent with the germline gene, which may arise from a read error. The V gene is TRBV7-7, the J gene TRBJ2-5; 11 bases map to TRBD2. Germline CDR1 is SSHAT and CDR2 is FNYEAQ (reference sequence). The length of the CDR3 is 14 residues. This CDR3 is CASSLAGGGETQYF. The DNA for the CDR3 is TGTGCTAGCAGCTTAGCGGGAGGGGGAGAGACCCAGTACTTC.